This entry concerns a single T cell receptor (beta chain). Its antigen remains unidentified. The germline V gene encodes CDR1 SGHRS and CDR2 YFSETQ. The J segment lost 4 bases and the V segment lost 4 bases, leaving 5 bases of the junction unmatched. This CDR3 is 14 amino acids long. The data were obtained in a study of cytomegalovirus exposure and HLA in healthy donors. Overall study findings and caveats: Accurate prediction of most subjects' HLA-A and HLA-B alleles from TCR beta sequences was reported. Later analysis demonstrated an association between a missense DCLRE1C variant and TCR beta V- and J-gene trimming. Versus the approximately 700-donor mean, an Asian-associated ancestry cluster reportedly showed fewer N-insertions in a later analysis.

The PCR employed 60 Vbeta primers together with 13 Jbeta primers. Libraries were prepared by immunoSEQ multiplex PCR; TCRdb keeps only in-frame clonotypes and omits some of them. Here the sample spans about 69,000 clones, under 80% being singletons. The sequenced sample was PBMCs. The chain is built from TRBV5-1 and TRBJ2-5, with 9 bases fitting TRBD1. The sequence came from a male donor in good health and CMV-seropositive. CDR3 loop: CASSRGQGGETQYF. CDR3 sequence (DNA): TGCGCCAGCAGCCGGGGACAGGGCGGAGAGACCCAGTACTTC.